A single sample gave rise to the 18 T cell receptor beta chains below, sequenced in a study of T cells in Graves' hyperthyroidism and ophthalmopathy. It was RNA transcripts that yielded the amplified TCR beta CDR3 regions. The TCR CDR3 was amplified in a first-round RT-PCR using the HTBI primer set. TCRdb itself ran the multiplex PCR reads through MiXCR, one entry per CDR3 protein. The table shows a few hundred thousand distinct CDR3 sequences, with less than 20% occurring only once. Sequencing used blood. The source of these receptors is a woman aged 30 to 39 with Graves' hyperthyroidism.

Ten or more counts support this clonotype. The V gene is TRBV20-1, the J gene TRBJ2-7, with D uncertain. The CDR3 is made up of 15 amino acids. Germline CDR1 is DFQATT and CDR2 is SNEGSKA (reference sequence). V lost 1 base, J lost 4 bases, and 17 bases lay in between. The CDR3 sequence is CSARGTGGFVYEQYF. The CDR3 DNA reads TGCAGTGCTAGAGGGACGGGTGGTTTTGTGTACGAGCAGTACTTC.

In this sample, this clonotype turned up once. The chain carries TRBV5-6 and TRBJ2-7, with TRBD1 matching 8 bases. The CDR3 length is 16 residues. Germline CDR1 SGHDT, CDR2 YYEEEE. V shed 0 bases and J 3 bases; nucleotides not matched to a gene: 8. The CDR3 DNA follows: TGTGCCAGCAGCTTGGTGTCCGGACAGGGAAACTACGAGCAGTACTTC. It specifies CASSLVSGQGNYEQYF.

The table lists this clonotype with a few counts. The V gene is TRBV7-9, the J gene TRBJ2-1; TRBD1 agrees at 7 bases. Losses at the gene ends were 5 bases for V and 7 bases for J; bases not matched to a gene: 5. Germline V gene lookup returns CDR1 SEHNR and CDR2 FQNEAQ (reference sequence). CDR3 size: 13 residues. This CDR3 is CASSRDRANEQFF. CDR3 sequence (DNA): TGTGCCAGCAGCCGCGACAGGGCTAATGAGCAGTTCTTC.

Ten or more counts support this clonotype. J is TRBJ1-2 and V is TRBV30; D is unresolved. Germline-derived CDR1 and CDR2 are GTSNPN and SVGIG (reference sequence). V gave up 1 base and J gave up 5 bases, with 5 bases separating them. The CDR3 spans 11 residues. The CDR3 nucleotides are TGTGCCTGGAGTGCGGCGTATGGCTACACCTTC. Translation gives CAWSAAYGYTF.

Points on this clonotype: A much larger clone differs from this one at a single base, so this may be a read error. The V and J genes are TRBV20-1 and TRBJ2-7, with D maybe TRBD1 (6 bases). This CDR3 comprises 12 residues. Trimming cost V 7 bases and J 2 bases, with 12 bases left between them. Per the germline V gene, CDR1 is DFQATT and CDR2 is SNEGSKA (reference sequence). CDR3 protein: CSVKRQAYEQYF. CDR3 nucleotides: TGCAGTGTTAAAAGACAGGCCTACGAGCAGTACTTC.

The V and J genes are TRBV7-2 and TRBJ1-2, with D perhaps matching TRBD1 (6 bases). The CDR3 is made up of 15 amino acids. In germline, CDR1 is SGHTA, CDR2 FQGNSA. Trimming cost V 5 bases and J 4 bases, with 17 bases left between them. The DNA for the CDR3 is TGTGCCAGCAGCGGACGAGGGGGAGGAGGCTATGGCTACACCTTC. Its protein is CASSGRGGGGYGYTF.

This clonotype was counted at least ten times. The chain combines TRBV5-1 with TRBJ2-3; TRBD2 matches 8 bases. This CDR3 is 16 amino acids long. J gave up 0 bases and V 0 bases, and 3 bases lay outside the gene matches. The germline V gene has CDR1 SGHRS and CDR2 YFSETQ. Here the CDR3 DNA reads TGCGCCAGCAGCTTGGAAGCGGGAGTTAGCACAGATACGCAGTATTTT. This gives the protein CASSLEAGVSTDTQYF. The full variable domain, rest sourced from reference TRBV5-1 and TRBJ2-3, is KAGVTQTPRYLIKTRGQQVTLSCSPISGHRSVSWYQQTPGQGLQFLFEYFSETQRNKGNFPGRFSGRQFSNSRSEMNVSTLELGDSALYLCASSLEAGVSTDTQYFGPGTRLTVL.

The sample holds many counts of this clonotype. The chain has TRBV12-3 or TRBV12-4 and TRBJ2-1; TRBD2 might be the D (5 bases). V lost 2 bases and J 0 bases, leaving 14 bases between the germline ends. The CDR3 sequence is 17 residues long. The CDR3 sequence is CASSLTLGESSYNEQFF. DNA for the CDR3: TGTGCCAGCAGTTTAACCCTTGGGGAGAGCTCCTACAATGAGCAGTTCTTC.

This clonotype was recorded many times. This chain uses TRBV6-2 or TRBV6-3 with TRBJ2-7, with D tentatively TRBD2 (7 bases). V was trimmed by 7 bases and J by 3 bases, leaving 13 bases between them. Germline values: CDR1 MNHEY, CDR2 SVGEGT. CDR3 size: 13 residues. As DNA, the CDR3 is TGTGCCAGCATGGGGGGGCTGGACTACGAGCAGTACTTC. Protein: CASMGGLDYEQYF.

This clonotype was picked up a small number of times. CDR3 sequence: CASSSRGREPYNEQFF. For the CDR3, the DNA is TGTGCCAGCAGCTCGAGGGGGAGGGAGCCCTACAATGAGCAGTTCTTC. This chain joins TRBV7-6 and TRBJ2-1; TRBD2 might be the D (7 bases). With 4 bases removed from V and 2 bases from J, the gap between germline ends came to 15 bases. Germline assignment: CDR1 SGHVS and CDR2 FNYEAQ. This CDR3 has 16 residues.

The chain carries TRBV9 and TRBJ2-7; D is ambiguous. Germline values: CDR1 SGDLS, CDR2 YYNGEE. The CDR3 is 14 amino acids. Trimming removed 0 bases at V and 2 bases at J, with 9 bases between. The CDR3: CASSVGTDAYEQYF. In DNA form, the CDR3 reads TGTGCCAGCAGCGTAGGGACGGACGCCTACGAGCAGTACTTC.

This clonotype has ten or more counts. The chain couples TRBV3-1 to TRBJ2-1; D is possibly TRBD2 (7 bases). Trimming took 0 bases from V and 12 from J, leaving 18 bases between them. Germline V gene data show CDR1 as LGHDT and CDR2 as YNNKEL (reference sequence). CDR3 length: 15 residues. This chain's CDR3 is CASSQDRAGRGVQFF. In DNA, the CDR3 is TGTGCCAGCAGCCAAGATAGGGCAGGGAGGGGGGTGCAGTTCTTC.

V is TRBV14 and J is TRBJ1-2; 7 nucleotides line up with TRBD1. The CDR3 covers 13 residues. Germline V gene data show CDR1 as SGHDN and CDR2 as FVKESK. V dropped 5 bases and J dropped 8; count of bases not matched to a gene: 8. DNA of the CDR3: TGTGCCAGCAGCTCTCGACAGGGCGAAGGCTACACCTTC. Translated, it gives CASSSRQGEGYTF.

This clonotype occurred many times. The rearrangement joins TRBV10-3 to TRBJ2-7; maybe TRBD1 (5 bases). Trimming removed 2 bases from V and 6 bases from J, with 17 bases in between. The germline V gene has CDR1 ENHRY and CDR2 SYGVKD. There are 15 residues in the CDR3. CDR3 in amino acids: CAISEGEGVEGEQYF. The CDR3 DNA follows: TGTGCCATCAGTGAGGGGGAAGGGGTTGAAGGCGAGCAGTACTTC.

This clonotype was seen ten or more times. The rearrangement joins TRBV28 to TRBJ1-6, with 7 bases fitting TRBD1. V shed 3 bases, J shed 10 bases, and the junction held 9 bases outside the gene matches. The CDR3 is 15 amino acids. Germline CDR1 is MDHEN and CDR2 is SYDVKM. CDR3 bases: TGTGCCAGCAGTTTGTCCACAGGGGTGAAATCACCCCTCCACTTT. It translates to CASSLSTGVKSPLHF.

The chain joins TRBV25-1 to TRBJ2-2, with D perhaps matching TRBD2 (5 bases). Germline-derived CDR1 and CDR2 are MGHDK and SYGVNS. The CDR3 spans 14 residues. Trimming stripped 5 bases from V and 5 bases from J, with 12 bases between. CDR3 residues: CASSQAGKTGELFF. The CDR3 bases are TGTGCCAGCAGTCAGGCCGGGAAGACCGGGGAGCTGTTTTTT.

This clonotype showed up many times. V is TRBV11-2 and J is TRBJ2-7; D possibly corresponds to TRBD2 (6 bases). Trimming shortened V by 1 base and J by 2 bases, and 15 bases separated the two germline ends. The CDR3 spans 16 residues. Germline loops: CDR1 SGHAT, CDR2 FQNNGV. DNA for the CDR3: TGTGCCAGCAGCTTAGCTGGGGGGACCTCGACCTACGAGCAGTACTTC. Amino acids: CASSLAGGTSTYEQYF.

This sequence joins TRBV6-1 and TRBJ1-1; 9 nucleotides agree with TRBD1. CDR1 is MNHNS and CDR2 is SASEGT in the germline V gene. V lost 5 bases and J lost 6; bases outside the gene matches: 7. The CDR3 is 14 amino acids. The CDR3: CASSTRDRASEAFF. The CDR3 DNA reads TGTGCCAGCAGTACCCGGGACAGGGCCTCTGAAGCTTTCTTT.